This entry lists 13 T cell receptor beta chains sequenced from one sample in a study of beta chain features in type 1 diabetes. General study results and limits: When Type 1 diabetes patients were examined, their TCRB CDR3s proved moderately but significantly shorter in all four CD4+ subsets.

The entirety of the isolated RNA underwent reverse transcription, so expressed TCRB transcripts were sequenced. Here immunoSEQ multiplex PCR was the method, and the copy in TCRdb shows in-frame clones only, minus some. The data contain around 150,000 clones, around 63% of them singletons. Their specific antigens are unknown. The source material was naive CD4+ T cells from blood. These receptors originate from a man between 25 and 39 years old with type 1 diabetes.

The chain combines TRBV30 with TRBJ1-4; D gene uncertain. The CDR3 contains 14 residues. CDR1 GTSNPN and CDR2 SVGIG come from the germline V gene (reference sequence). V was trimmed by 0 bases and J by 4 bases, leaving 9 bases between them. The CDR3 region has the DNA TGTGCCTGGAGTGTAGGCCAGTTTAATGAAAAACTGTTTTTT. Its translation is CAWSVGQFNEKLFF.

The chain recombines TRBV23-1 with TRBJ2-4; the match to TRBD1 covers 8 bases. TRBV23-1 is an ORF, with its function uncertain. The CDR3 runs 14 residues. V gave up 6 bases and J gave up 9 bases; unmatched junction bases: 10. CDR3 nucleotides: TGCGCCAGCAGCCCCGGGACAGGAGGGAGCATTCAGTACTTC. Its protein product is CASSPGTGGSIQYF.

The chain carries TRBV10-3 and TRBJ1-5; no definite D call. The CDR3 spans 13 residues. V was shortened by 4 bases and J by 5 bases, with 9 bases between the two germline ends. CDR1 and CDR2 (germline): ENHRY, SYGVKD. This CDR3 reads CAISGQEYQPQHF. The CDR3 nucleotides are TGTGCCATCAGTGGCCAGGAGTATCAGCCCCAGCATTTT.

This clone came up once. V gene TRBV29-1 combines with J gene TRBJ1-1; D perhaps matches TRBD1 (5 bases). CDR1 is SQVTM and CDR2 is ANQGSEA in the germline V gene. The V end lost 5 bases, the J end lost 9 bases, and 16 bases lay between the germline ends. This CDR3 has 12 amino acids. As DNA, the CDR3 is TGCAGCGTTCTTGCAGGGCAGGGTAAAGCTTTCTTT. It encodes CSVLAGQGKAFF. The full variable domain, with the rest looked up from reference TRBV29-1 and TRBJ1-1, is SAVISQKPSRDICQRGTSLTIQCQVDSQVTMMFWYRQQPGQSLTLIATANQGSEATYESGFVIDKFPISRPNLTFSTLTVSNMSPEDSSIYLCSVLAGQGKAFFGQGTRLTVV.

A few counts support this clone. This chain connects TRBV29-1 to TRBJ2-2, with D tentatively TRBD1 (5 bases). The V gene's germline CDR1 is SQVTM and CDR2 ANQGSEA. V lost 3 bases to trimming and J lost 0 bases, with 8 bases between them. This CDR3 has 14 amino acids. For the CDR3, the DNA is TGCAGCGTTGATGGGGCCTCGAACACCGGGGAGCTGTTTTTT. This sequence encodes CSVDGASNTGELFF.

The CDR3 protein is CASSDRHHTDTQYF. The CDR3 DNA is TGCGCCAGCAGTGACCGCCACCACACAGATACGCAGTATTTT. This chain links TRBV10-1 with TRBJ2-3; D ambiguous. V was shortened by 3 bases and J by 2 bases, with 9 bases between the two germline ends. Germline CDR1 WNHNN, CDR2 SYGVQD (reference sequence). This CDR3 is built from 14 residues.

The J gene is TRBJ2-7, the V gene TRBV28; 8 bases fit TRBD1. Trimming at V came to 5 bases and at J to 6 bases, leaving 9 bases not matched to a gene. CDR3 size: 14 residues. Germline V gene lookup returns CDR1 MDHEN and CDR2 SYDVKM. CDR3 DNA: TGTGCCAGCAGTCCCCCGGACAGGGAAAGCGAGCAGTACTTC. Translating it yields CASSPPDRESEQYF.

This clone showed up just a few times. The chain is built from TRBV30 and TRBJ2-5; D is possibly TRBD1 (6 bases). CDR1 is GTSNPN and CDR2 is SVGIG in the germline V gene (reference sequence). Trimming left V 3 bases short and J 4 bases short, with 18 bases between. This CDR3 spans 15 amino acids. The CDR3 loop reads CAWRTQGIGSETQYF. In DNA form, the CDR3 reads TGTGCCTGGAGGACCCAGGGGATCGGTTCAGAGACCCAGTACTTC.

The chain has TRBV9 and TRBJ1-1; D gene unclear. Germline V gene sequence: CDR1 SGDLS, CDR2 YYNGEE. The CDR3 has 14 amino acids. Trimming shortened V by 4 bases and J by 3 bases, and 13 bases separated the two germline ends. In DNA form, the CDR3 reads TGTGCCAGCAGCCTCGAGCCCAGAGACACTGAAGCTTTCTTT. It translates to CASSLEPRDTEAFF.

The chain links TRBV5-6 to TRBJ2-7; TRBD2 is a possible D gene (6 bases). Germline CDR1 SGHDT, CDR2 YYEEEE. The CDR3 is 16 residues long. The V and J ends lost 0 bases and 5 bases respectively, with 18 bases between them. CDR3 loop: CASSLEVGGLTDEQYF. CDR3 bases: TGTGCCAGCAGCTTGGAGGTCGGAGGGTTGACCGACGAGCAGTACTTC.

V gene TRBV29-1 combines with J gene TRBJ2-3, with 8 bases matching TRBD2. V dropped 5 bases and J dropped 4; count of bases not matched to a gene: 2. CDR3 length equals 12 residues. CDR1 and CDR2 from the germline V gene are SQVTM and ANQGSEA. CDR3 bases: TGCAGCGTTCGCGGGGGGTCAGATACGCAGTATTTT. Encoded protein: CSVRGGSDTQYF.

The CDR3 bases are TGTGCCTGGAGTGCTGAGACAATGTACGGACAGGGAGCCGGGCAGCCCCAGCATTTT. This gives the protein CAWSAETMYGQGAGQPQHF. The chain uses TRBV30 and TRBJ1-5; 8 nucleotides match TRBD1. The CDR3 has 19 amino acids. Germline CDR1 reads GTSNPN; CDR2 reads SVGIG (reference sequence). The V and J ends lost 1 base and 7 bases, in that order; junction bases with no gene match: 21. The full variable domain, with the rest looked up from reference TRBV30 and TRBJ1-5, is SQTIHQWPATLVQPVGSPLSLECTVEGTSNPNLYWYRQAAGRGLQLLFYSVGIGQISSEVPQNLSASRPQDRQFILSSKKLLLSDSGFYLCAWSAETMYGQGAGQPQHFGDGTRLSIL.

This chain links TRBV2 with TRBJ1-3, with TRBD1 matching over 9 bases. CDR3 length: 14 residues. Germline trimming cut 6 bases from V and 4 bases from J; bases unmatched to any gene: 4. Germline V gene sequence: CDR1 SNHLY, CDR2 FYNNEI. CDR3 protein: CASRTGTGGNTIYF. Here the CDR3 DNA reads TGTGCCAGCAGGACCGGGACAGGGGGAAACACCATATATTTT.